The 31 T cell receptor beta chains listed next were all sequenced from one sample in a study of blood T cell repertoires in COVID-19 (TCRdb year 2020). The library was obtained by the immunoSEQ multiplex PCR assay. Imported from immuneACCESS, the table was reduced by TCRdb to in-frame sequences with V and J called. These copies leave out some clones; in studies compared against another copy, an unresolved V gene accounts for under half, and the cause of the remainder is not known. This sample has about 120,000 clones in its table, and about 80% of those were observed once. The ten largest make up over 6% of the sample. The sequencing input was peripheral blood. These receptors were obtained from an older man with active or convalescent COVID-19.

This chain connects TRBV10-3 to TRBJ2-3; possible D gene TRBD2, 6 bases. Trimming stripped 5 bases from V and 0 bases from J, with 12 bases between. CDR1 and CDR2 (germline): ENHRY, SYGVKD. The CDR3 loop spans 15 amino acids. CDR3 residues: CAISRAGASTDTQYF. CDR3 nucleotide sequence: TGTGCCATCAGTAGAGCGGGTGCTAGCACAGATACGCAGTATTTT.

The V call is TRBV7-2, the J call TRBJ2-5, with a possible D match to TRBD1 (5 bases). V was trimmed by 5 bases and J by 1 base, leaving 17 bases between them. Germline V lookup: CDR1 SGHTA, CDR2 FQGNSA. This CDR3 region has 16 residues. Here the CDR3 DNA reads TGTGCCAGCAGCACGGGTCTTCCAGGGTTCCAAGAGACCCAGTACTTC. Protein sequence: CASSTGLPGFQETQYF. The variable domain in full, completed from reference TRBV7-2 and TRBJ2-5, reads GAGVSQSPSNKVTEKGKDVELRCDPISGHTALYWYRQSLGQGLEFLIYFQGNSAPDKSGLPSDRFSAERTGGSVSTLTIQRTQQEDSAVYLCASSTGLPGFQETQYFGPGTRLLVL.

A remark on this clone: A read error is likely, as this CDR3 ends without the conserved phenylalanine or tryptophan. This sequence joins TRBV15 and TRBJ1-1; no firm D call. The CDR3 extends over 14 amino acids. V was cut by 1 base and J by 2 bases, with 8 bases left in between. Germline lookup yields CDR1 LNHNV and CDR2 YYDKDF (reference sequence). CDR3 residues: CATSRGLDNTEAFL. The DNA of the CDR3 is TGTGCCACCAGCAGAGGGCTGGACAACACTGAAGCTTTCCTT.

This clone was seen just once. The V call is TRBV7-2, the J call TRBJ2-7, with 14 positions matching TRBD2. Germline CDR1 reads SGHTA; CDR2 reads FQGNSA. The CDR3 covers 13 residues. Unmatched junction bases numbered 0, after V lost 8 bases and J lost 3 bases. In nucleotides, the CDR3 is TGTGCCAGCGGGACTAGCGGGAGCTACGAGCAGTACTTC. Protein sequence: CASGTSGSYEQYF. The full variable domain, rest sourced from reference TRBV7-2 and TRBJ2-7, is GAGVSQSPSNKVTEKGKDVELRCDPISGHTALYWYRQSLGQGLEFLIYFQGNSAPDKSGLPSDRFSAERTGGSVSTLTIQRTQQEDSAVYLCASGTSGSYEQYFGPGTRLTVT.

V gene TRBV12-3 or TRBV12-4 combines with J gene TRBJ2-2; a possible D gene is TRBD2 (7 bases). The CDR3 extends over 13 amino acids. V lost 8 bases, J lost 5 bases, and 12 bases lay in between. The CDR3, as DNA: TGTGCCAGCCGTAAGGGGGGGACCGGGGAGCTGTTTTTT. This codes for CASRKGGTGELFF.

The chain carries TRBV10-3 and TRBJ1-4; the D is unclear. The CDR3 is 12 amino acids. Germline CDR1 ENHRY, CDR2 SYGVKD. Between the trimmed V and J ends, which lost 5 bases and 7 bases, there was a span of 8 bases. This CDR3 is CAISSPREKLFF. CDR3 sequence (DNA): TGTGCCATCAGTTCCCCTCGTGAAAAACTGTTTTTT.

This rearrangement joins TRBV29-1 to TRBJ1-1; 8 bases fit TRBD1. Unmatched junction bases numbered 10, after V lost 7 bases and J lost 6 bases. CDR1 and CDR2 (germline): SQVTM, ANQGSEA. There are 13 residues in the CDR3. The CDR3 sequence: CSAVTGVVAEAFF. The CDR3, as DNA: TGCAGCGCCGTGACAGGGGTGGTAGCTGAAGCTTTCTTT.

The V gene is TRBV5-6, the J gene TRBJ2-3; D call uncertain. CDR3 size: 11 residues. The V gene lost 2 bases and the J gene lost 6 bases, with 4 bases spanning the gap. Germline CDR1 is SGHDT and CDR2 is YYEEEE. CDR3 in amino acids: CASSLADTQYF. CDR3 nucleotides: TGTGCCAGCAGCTTAGCCGATACGCAGTATTTT. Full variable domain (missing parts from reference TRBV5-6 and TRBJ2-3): DAGVTQSPTHLIKTRGQQVTLRCSPKSGHDTVSWYQQALGQGPQFIFQYYEEEERQRGNFPDRFSGHQFPNYSSELNVNALLLGDSALYLCASSLADTQYFGPGTRLTVL.

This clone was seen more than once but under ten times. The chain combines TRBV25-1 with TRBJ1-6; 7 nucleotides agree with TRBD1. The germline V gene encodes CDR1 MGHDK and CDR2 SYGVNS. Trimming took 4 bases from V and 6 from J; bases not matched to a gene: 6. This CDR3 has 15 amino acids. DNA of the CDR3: TGTGCCAGCAGTGCCCGGACAGGCGGTAATTCACCCCTCCACTTT. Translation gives CASSARTGGNSPLHF. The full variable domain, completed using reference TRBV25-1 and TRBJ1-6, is EADIYQTPRYLVIGTGKKITLECSQTMGHDKMYWYQQDPGMELHLIHYSYGVNSTEKGDLSSESTVSRIRTEHFPLTLESARPSHTSQYLCASSARTGGNSPLHFGNGTRLTVT.

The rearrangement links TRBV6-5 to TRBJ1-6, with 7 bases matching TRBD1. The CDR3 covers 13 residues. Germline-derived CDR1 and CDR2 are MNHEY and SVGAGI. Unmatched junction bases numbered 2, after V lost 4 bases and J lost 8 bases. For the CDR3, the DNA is TGTGCCAGCAGTTCCCAGGGGGATTCACCCCTCCACTTT. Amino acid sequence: CASSSQGDSPLHF.

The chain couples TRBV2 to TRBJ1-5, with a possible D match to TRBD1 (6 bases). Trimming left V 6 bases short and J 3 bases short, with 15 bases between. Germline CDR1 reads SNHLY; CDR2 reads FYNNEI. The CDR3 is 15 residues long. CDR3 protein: CASSAQGRDNQPQHF. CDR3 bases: TGTGCCAGCAGCGCTCAGGGGAGGGACAATCAGCCCCAGCATTTT. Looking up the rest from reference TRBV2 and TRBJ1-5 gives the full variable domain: EPEVTQTPSHQVTQMGQEVILRCVPISNHLYFYWYRQILGQKVEFLVSFYNNEISEKSEIFDDQFSVERPDGSNFTLKIRSTKLEDSAMYFCASSAQGRDNQPQHFGDGTRLSIL.

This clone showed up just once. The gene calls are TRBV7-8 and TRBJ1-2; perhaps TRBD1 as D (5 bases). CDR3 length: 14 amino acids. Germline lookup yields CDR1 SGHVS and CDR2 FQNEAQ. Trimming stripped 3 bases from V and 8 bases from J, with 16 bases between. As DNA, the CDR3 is TGTGCCAGCAGCTTTTCCGGGACGGGAGGCGGCTACACCTTC. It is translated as CASSFSGTGGGYTF.

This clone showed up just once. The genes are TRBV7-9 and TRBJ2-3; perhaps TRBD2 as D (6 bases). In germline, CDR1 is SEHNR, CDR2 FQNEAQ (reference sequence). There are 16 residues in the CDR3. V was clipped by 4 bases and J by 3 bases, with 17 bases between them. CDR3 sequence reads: CASSSGTRGITDTQYF. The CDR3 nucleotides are TGTGCCAGCAGCTCCGGGACTCGGGGGATAACAGATACGCAGTATTTT.

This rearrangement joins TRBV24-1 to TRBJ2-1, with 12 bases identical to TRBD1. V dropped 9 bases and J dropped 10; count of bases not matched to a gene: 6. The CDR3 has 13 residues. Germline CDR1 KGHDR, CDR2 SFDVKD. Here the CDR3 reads CATAGQGAREQFF. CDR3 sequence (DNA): TGTGCCACCGCGGGACAGGGGGCGCGGGAGCAGTTCTTC.

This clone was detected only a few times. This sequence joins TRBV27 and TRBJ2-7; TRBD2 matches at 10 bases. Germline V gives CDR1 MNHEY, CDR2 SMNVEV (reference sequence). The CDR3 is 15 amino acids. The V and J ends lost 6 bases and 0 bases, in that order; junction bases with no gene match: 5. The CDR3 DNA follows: TGTGCCAGCAGCCTCCGGACTAGCGGCTCCTACGAGCAGTACTTC. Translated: CASSLRTSGSYEQYF.

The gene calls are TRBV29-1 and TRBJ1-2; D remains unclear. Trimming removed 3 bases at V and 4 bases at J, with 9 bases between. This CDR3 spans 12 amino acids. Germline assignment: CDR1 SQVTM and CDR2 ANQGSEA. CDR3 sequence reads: CSVDEQTYGYTF. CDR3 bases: TGCAGCGTTGATGAGCAAACCTATGGCTACACCTTC.

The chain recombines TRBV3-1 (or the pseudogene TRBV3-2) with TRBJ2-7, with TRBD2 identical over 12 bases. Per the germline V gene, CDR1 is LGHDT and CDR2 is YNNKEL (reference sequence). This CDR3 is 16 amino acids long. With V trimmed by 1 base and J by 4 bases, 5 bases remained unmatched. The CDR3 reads CASSQALTSGGYEQYF. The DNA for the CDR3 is TGTGCCAGCAGCCAAGCCCTTACTAGCGGGGGGTACGAGCAGTACTTC.

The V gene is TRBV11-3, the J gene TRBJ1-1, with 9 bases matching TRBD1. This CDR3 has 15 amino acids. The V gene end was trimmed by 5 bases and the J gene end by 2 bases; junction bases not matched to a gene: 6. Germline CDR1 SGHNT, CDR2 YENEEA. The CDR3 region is CASSIQGARNTEAFF. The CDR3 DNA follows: TGTGCCAGCAGCATACAGGGGGCTAGAAACACTGAAGCTTTCTTT.

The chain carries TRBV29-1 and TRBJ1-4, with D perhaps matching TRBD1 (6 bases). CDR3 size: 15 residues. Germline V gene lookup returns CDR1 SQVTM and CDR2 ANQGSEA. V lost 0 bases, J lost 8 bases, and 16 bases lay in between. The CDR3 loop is CSVEDHSRGGEKLFF. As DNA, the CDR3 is TGCAGCGTTGAAGATCACTCCAGGGGAGGGGAAAAACTGTTTTTT.

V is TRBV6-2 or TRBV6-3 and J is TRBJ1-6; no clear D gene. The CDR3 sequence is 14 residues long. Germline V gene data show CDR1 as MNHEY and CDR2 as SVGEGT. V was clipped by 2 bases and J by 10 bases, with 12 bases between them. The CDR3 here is CASSYVQRGSPLHF. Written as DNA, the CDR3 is TGTGCCAGCAGTTACGTCCAGCGAGGATCACCCCTCCACTTT.

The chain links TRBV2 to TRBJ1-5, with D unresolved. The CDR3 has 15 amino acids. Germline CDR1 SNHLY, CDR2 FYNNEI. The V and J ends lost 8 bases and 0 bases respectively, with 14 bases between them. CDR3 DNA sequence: TGTGCCAGCGGGGAGGACGGATATAGCAATCAGCCCCAGCATTTT. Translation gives CASGEDGYSNQPQHF.

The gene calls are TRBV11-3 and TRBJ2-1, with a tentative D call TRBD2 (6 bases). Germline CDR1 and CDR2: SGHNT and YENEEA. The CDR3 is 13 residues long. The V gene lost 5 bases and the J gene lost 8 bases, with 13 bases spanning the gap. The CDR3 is CASSRGGKHEQFF. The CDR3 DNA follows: TGTGCCAGCAGCCGTGGGGGGAAACATGAGCAGTTCTTC.

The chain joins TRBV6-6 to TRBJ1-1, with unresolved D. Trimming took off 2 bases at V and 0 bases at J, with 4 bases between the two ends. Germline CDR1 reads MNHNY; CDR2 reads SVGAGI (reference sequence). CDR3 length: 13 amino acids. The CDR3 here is CASSYAVNTEAFF. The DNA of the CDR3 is TGTGCCAGCAGTTACGCAGTGAACACTGAAGCTTTCTTT.

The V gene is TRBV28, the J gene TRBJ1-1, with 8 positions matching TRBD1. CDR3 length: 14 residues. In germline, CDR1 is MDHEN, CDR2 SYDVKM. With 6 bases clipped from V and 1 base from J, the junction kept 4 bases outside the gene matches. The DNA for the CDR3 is TGTGCCAGCAGCGGAGGGACAGGGAACACTGAAGCTTTCTTT. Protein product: CASSGGTGNTEAFF.

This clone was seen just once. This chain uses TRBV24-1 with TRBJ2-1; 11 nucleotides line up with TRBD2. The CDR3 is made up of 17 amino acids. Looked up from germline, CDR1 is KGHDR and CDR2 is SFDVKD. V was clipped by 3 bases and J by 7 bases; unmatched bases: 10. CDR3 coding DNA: TGTGCCACCAGTGATGGTGTAGCGGGAGGGCCTCGGAATGAGCAGTTCTTC. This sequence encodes CATSDGVAGGPRNEQFF.

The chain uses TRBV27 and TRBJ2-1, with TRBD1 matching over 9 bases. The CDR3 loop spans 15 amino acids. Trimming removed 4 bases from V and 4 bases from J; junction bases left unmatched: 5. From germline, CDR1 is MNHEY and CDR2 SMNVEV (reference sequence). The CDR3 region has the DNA TGTGCCAGCAGTTCCGGGACAGGGACTTACAATGAGCAGTTCTTC. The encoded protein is CASSSGTGTYNEQFF.

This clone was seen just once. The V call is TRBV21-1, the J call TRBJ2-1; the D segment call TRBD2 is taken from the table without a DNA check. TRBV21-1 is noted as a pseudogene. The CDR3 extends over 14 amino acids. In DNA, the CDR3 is TGTGCCAGCAACGGGACTAGCGGGAGTAATGAGCAGTTCTTC. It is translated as CASNGTSGSNEQFF.

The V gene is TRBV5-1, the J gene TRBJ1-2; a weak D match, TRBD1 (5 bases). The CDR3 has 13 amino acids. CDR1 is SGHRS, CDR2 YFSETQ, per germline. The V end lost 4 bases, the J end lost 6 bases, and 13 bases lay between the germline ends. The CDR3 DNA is TGCGCCAGCAGCGCAGGGTACGGAGATGGCTACACCTTC. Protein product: CASSAGYGDGYTF.

In nucleotides, the CDR3 is TGTGCCAGCAGTTACGGGGACAGCTCCTACGAGCAGTACTTC. Encoded protein: CASSYGDSSYEQYF. V and J are TRBV6-6 and TRBJ2-7, with 7 bases matching TRBD1. With V trimmed by 2 bases and J by 0 bases, 1 base remained unmatched. The CDR3 contains 14 residues. The germline gives CDR1 MNHNY, CDR2 SVGAGI (reference sequence).

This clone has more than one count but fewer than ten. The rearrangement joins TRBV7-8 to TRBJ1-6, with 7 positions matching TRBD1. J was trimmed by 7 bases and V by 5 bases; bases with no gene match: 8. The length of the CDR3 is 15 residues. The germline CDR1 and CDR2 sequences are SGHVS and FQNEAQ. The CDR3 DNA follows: TGTGCCAGCAGCATTGGACAGGCGGGGAATTCACCCCTCCACTTT. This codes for CASSIGQAGNSPLHF. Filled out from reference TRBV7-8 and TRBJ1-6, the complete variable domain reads GAGVSQSPRYKVAKRGQDVALRCDPISGHVSLFWYQQALGQGPEFLTYFQNEAQLDKSGLPSDRFFAERPEGSVSTLKIQRTQQEDSAVYLCASSIGQAGNSPLHFGNGTRLTVT.

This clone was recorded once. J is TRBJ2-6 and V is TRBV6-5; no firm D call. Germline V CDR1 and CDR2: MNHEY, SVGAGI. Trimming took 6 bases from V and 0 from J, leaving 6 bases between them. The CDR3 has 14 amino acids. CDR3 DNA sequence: TGTGCCAGCAGCAAAAACTCTGGGGCCAACGTCCTGACTTTC. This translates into CASSKNSGANVLTF.